These T cell receptor beta chains were read from a single sample in a study of blood T cell repertoires in COVID-19. TCRdb's table, derived via immunoSEQ multiplex PCR, lists solely in-frame clones and lacks some. The sample shows around 310,000 clones, 85% to 90% of them seen only once. The sequenced sample was peripheral blood. The receptors come from a woman between 40 and 50 years old with COVID-19, enrolled during active disease. CDR3s include the opening cysteine and the closing phenylalanine or tryptophan. D genes are given only for firm matches. Part of the rows lack a size; the others show once, few, many or a class for expanded clones.

>TRBJ2-7|-|TRBV6-5|TRBD1
CASRKGQGKGEQYF
TGTGCCAGCCGAAAGGGACAGGGTAAAGGAGAGCAGTACTTC
>TRBJ1-5|-|TRBV10-2|TRBD1
CASSGTGGNQPQHF
TGCGCCAGCAGTGGTACAGGGGGCAATCAGCCCCAGCATTTT
>TRBJ2-7|-|TRBV28|TRBD1
CASSSPGTGVGEQYF
TGTGCCAGCAGTTCCCCGGGGACAGGGGTGGGCGAGCAGTACTTC
>TRBJ2-7|-|TRBV28|TRBD1
CASSATGTVSYEQYF
TGTGCCAGCAGTGCCACCGGGACAGTATCCTACGAGCAGTACTTC
>TRBJ2-1|-|TRBV7-3|-
CASSLILGGAHNEQFF
TGTGCCAGCAGCTTAATCTTAGGGGGGGCCCACAATGAGCAGTTCTTC
>TRBJ2-1|-|TRBV19|TRBD2
CASSIGPSGRNEQFF
TGTGCCAGTAGTATAGGCCCTAGCGGGAGGAATGAGCAGTTCTTC
>TRBJ1-5|-|TRBV6-2/TRBV6-3|-
CASSLGQISNQPQHF
TGTGCCAGCAGTTTGGGGCAGATTAGCAATCAGCCCCAGCATTTT
>TRBJ1-1|-|TRBV7-8|-
CASSPPSSDRWNTEAFF
TGTGCCAGCAGCCCACCTTCATCGGACAGATGGAACACTGAAGCTTTCTTT
>TRBJ1-1|-|TRBV19|-
CASARSGTKNTEAFF
TGTGCCAGCGCGAGGTCCGGGACAAAAAACACTGAAGCTTTCTTT
>TRBJ1-2|-|TRBV15|TRBD1
CATSRDKGAIGYTF
TGTGCCACCAGCAGAGATAAGGGGGCAATAGGCTACACCTTC
>TRBJ1-2|once|TRBV18|-
CASSPPPGFYGYTF
TGTGCCAGCTCACCACCGCCGGGGTTCTATGGCTACACCTTC
>TRBJ1-2|-|TRBV5-6|TRBD1
CASSPGDSRYGYTF
TGTGCCAGCAGCCCGGGGGACAGTCGGTATGGCTACACCTTC
>TRBJ2-5|-|TRBV10-3|TRBD2
CAIREGLAALGETQYF
TGTGCCATCAGAGAGGGACTAGCCGCCCTCGGTGAGACCCAGTACTTC
>TRBJ2-3|-|TRBV18|-
CASSPGGRTDTQYF
TGTGCCAGCTCACCGGGGGGGCGCACAGATACGCAGTATTTT
>TRBJ2-3|-|TRBV5-6|TRBD2
CASSIQSGSGGAVDTQYF
TGTGCCAGCAGCATACAAAGCGGTAGCGGGGGGGCAGTAGATACGCAGTATTTT
>TRBJ1-6|few|TRBV6-5|-
CASSHDNSPLHF
TGTGCCAGCAGTCATGATAATTCACCCCTCCACTTT
>TRBJ1-5|-|TRBV10-3|-
CAISERGATEQPQHF
TGTGCCATCAGTGAGCGGGGGGCGACGGAACAGCCCCAGCATTTT
>TRBJ1-2|-|TRBV4-3|TRBD1
CASSQGPRTGYGYTF
TGCGCCAGCAGCCAAGGTCCCCGGACAGGGTATGGCTACACCTTT
>TRBJ2-7|-|TRBV7-2|-
CASSLTGGADYEQYF
TGTGCCAGCAGCCTCACCGGAGGGGCGGACTACGAGCAGTACTTC
>TRBJ2-7|-|TRBV5-6|TRBD1
CASSPIRDRGSYEQYF
TGTGCCAGCAGCCCAATCCGGGACAGGGGCTCCTACGAGCAGTACTTC
>TRBJ1-1|-|TRBV18|-
CASSPMSPTTGFTEAFF
TGTGCCAGCTCACCTATGTCCCCAACAACAGGGTTCACTGAAGCTTTCTTT
>TRBJ1-5|-|TRBV7-2|-
CASSLTRPQPQHF
TGTGCCAGCAGCTTGACTAGGCCCCAGCCCCAGCATTTT
>TRBJ2-5|-|TRBV28|TRBD1
CASSFWGQGVGETQYF
TGTGCCAGCAGTTTTTGGGGACAGGGGGTCGGTGAGACCCAGTACTTC
>TRBJ1-2|-|TRBV29-1|TRBD1
CSVEDPRQGVGYGYTF
TGCAGCGTTGAAGATCCGAGACAGGGAGTTGGGTATGGCTACACCTTC
>TRBJ1-1|-|TRBV2|-
CASGGSGQEAFF
TGTGCCAGCGGGGGGTCGGGGCAGGAAGCTTTCTTT
>TRBJ2-1|once|TRBV11-1|TRBD2
CASSLVSGDHNEQFF
TGTGCCAGCAGCTTAGTTAGCGGGGACCACAATGAGCAGTTCTTC
>TRBJ1-3|-|TRBV27|-
CASSPTRTVSGNTIYF
TGTGCCAGCAGTCCTACCCGGACAGTCTCTGGAAACACCATATATTTT
>TRBJ1-1|-|TRBV4-1|-
CASSQDPDRFILEAFF
TGCGCCAGCAGCCAAGACCCCGATCGGTTTATCCTTGAAGCTTTCTTT
>TRBJ1-2|-|TRBV11-2|TRBD1
CASSPEGTGSNYGYTF
TGTGCCAGCAGCCCCGAAGGGACAGGGTCTAACTATGGCTACACCTTC
>TRBJ1-1|-|TRBV29-1|-
CSVDWGDPRNTEAFF
TGCAGCGTTGATTGGGGAGATCCTAGGAACACTGAAGCTTTCTTT
>TRBJ1-4|-|TRBV6-5|-
CASRRGATNEKLFF
TGTGCCAGCAGGCGGGGGGCAACTAATGAAAAACTGTTTTTT
>TRBJ2-7|-|TRBV28|-
CASKTGLSYEQYF
TGTGCCAGCAAGACAGGCCTCTCCTACGAGCAGTACTTC
>TRBJ1-2|-|TRBV6-5|TRBD1
CASRRTGNYGYTF
TGTGCCAGCAGACGGACAGGGAACTATGGCTACACCTTC
>TRBJ2-2|-|TRBV6-2/TRBV6-3|-
CASSYVGPSTGELFF
TGTGCCAGCAGTTACGTGGGGCCAAGCACCGGGGAGCTGTTTTTT
>TRBJ1-5|-|TRBV28|TRBD1
CASSLYRGSQPQHF
TGTGCCAGCAGTTTATACAGGGGGAGTCAGCCCCAGCATTTT
>TRBJ2-7|-|TRBV28|-
CASSFQGKASYEQYF
TGTGCCAGCAGTTTTCAGGGAAAGGCCTCCTACGAGCAGTACTTC